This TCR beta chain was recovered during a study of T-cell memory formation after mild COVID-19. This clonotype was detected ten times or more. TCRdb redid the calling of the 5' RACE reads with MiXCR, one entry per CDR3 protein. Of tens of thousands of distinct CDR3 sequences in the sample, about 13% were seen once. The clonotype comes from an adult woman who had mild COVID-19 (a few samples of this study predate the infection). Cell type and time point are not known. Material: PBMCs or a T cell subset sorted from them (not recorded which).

In DNA, the CDR3 is TGCGCCAGCAGCTTGGTCCCGGGACAGGGGGGTCCTAACAATGAGCAGTTCTTC. It yields the protein CASSLVPGQGGPNNEQFF. The chain carries TRBV5-1 and TRBJ2-1, with 11 nucleotides matching TRBD1. Germline loops: CDR1 SGHRS, CDR2 YFSETQ. The trim removed 0 bases at V and 5 bases at J, leaving 10 bases unmatched. The CDR3 has 18 residues.